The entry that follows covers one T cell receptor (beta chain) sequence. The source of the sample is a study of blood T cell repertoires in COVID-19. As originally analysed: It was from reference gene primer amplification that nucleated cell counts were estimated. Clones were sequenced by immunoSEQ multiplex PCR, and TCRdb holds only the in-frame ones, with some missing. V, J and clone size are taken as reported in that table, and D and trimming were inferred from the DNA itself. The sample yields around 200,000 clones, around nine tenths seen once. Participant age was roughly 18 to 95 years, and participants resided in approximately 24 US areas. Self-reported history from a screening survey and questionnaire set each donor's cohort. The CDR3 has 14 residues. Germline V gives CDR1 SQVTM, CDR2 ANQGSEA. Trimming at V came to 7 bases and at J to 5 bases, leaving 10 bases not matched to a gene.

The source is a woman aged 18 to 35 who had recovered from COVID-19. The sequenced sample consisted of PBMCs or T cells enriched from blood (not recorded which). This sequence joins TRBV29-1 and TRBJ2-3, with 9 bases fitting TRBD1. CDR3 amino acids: CSARDRVHVDTQYF. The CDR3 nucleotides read TGCAGCGCCCGGGACAGGGTTCATGTAGATACGCAGTATTTT.